Below, one T cell receptor (beta chain) is given with its context. This entry comes from a study of shared clonotypes between healthy human individuals. Clones were read by immunoSEQ multiplex PCR, and TCRdb kept only the in-frame ones, dropping some. The repertoire has 1.5 million to 1.9 million clones, 95% to 99% of them found once; the top ten carry approximately 0.44%. The CDR3 is 18 amino acids. CDR1 and CDR2 from the germline V gene are LNHDA and SQIVND (reference sequence). Trimming removed 1 base from V and 0 bases from J, with 13 bases in between. Input material: naive CD4+ T cells sorted from blood. The subset was: CD45RA+ positively selected. This TCR was sampled from a man aged 25-45 years in good health. The rearrangement links TRBV19 to TRBJ2-6, with a weak D call TRBD1 (6 bases). The CDR3 here is CASSIVAGVVSGANVLTF. Here the CDR3 DNA reads TGTGCCAGTAGTATAGTGGCAGGGGTCGTCTCTGGGGCCAACGTCCTGACTTTC.